The entry below gives a single TCR beta chain sequence along with its context. Its target antigen remains unknown. Per-base qualities were not stored, and no clone one base away is much larger. From the cysteine up to the phenylalanine, the CDR3 has a length of 12 residues. Only CDR3 DNA remains: 36 bases, in frame from the first base. Relative to germline, V is 4 bases shorter and J is 2 bases shorter, with 9 bases between their ends. Per the germline V gene (reference sequence), GTSNPN is the CDR1 and SVGIG is the CDR2. At one collaborating source in Seattle, patients were enrolled during active infection and were followed longitudinally through the course of disease. Each collaborating institution followed its own protocols to collect whole blood in K2EDTA tubes. Collaborator samples were shipped for TCRbeta analysis as frozen whole blood, isolated PBMCs, or DNA extracted from either sample type.

The data are from a study of blood T cell repertoires in COVID-19 (dated by TCRdb to the early 2020s). Turning to the overall study: The collaborator samples originated in the United States, Italy and Spain and spanned the acute and convalescent phases of COVID-19. The prospective study material was composed of cDNA or gDNA derived from T cells, B-cell-depleted T cells, or PBMCs. The dataset comprised deeply sampled blood TCRbeta repertoires from subjects exposed to, actively infected with, or recovered from COVID-19. The repertoires were released in a freely available public database meant as a resource for research on the immune response to SARS-CoV-2. Samples were obtained from the ongoing ImmuneRACE study (first 160 participants) and from 1,000 to 1,500 subjects provided by 6 global collaborators. A de-identified subject ID, COVID-19 status, age in years and sex were almost always included in the sample metadata. Where available, HLA class I and class II types were obtained from metadata supplied by the sample provider rather than from assay-based typing. The full study reports these points: The quantity of clinical and demographic metadata differed by source and by participant and was supplied without curation.

TCRbeta CDR3 regions were amplified from genomic DNA using the immunoSEQ Assay, a bias-controlled multiplex PCR. The original pipeline was this. The number of nucleated cells in each sample was estimated by amplification of reference gene primers within the assay. To quantify the absolute abundance of each unique TCRbeta CDR3 rearrangement, sequence reads were collapsed and filtered. For each sample, productive Simpson clonality was calculated by taking the square root of Simpson's diversity index across productive rearrangements. In its TCRdb copy, this immuneACCESS table keeps in-frame sequences only and misses some clones. Where compared with another copy, unresolved V genes explain less than half of these, and the others have no known cause. V and J calls and clone size are given by that table; D and trimming were obtained from the DNA. Recorded for this sample are roughly 160,000 clones; less than 85% of them occurred a single time. Of the sample, around 8% is held by the ten largest clones.

This receptor was identified in a woman aged 55-69 years with COVID-19, enrolled during active disease. The sequencing sample was made of peripheral blood. This sequence uses TRBV30 and TRBJ2-7; TRBD1 is possibly the D segment (5 matching bases). The CDR3 here reads CAWNQGTYEQYF. The DNA sequence is TGTGCCTGGAATCAGGGAACCTACGAGCAGTACTTC.